These 8 T cell receptor beta chains share one sample of origin, sequenced in a study of blood T cell repertoires in COVID-19. TCRdb's copy holds only in-frame clones and misses some; the assay was immunoSEQ multiplex PCR. The table shows under 400,000 clones, with nearly 90% occurring only once. Sequencing was performed on peripheral blood. Receptors originate from a man aged 18 to 30 with active or convalescent COVID-19.

The J gene is TRBJ2-2, the V gene TRBV13, with a tentative D call TRBD1 (5 bases). CDR1 and CDR2 from the germline V gene are PRHDT and FYEKMQ (reference sequence). There are 14 residues in the CDR3. Trimming cost V 6 bases and J 1 base, with 9 bases left between them. CDR3 in DNA: TGTGCCAGCAGTCTAGGACAGAACACCGGGGAGCTGTTTTTT. It encodes CASSLGQNTGELFF.

This chain uses TRBV11-3 with TRBJ2-1, with TRBD1 matching over 7 bases. Germline V gene sequence: CDR1 SGHNT, CDR2 YENEEA. V lost 5 bases to trimming and J lost 3 bases; unmatched junction nucleotides: 4. The CDR3 extends over 14 amino acids. The CDR3 DNA reads TGTGCCAGCAGCCGCAGGGACAGCTACAATGAGCAGTTCTTC. Translating it yields CASSRRDSYNEQFF.

The chain carries TRBV27 and TRBJ1-5, with 7 bases that match TRBD1. Germline V CDR1 and CDR2: MNHEY, SMNVEV (reference sequence). The CDR3 totals 14 residues. The V and J ends lost 4 bases and 0 bases, in that order; junction bases with no gene match: 0. The CDR3 region is CASSWDSSNQPQHF. CDR3 in DNA: TGTGCCAGCAGTTGGGACAGTAGCAATCAGCCCCAGCATTTT.

J is TRBJ1-1 and V is TRBV2; D is perhaps TRBD1 (5 bases). The CDR3 is made up of 17 amino acids. V lost 3 bases and J lost 0, with 17 bases in between. From germline, CDR1 is SNHLY and CDR2 FYNNEI. CDR3 nucleotides: TGTGCCAGCAGTGAGCACACGAAGGGGATCATGAACACTGAAGCTTTCTTT. As protein: CASSEHTKGIMNTEAFF.

The chain links TRBV27 to TRBJ2-1; D may be TRBD1 (6 bases). The V end was cut by 2 bases, the J end by 0 bases, with 8 bases between. This CDR3 region has 15 residues. Germline-derived CDR1 and CDR2 are MNHEY and SMNVEV (reference sequence). CDR3 protein: CASSLQGFSYNEQFF. DNA for the CDR3: TGTGCCAGCAGTTTACAGGGGTTCTCCTACAATGAGCAGTTCTTC.

The V and J genes are TRBV4-1 and TRBJ2-6; weak D call: TRBD1 (5 bases). The CDR3 is made up of 16 amino acids. V lost 0 bases and J 6 bases, leaving 12 bases between the germline ends. CDR1 is MGHRA and CDR2 is YSYEKL in the germline V gene. The CDR3 nucleotides read TGCGCCAGCAGCCAAGAGGGGATAGGGGCGGCCAACGTCCTGACTTTC. Its protein product is CASSQEGIGAANVLTF.

The J gene is TRBJ1-2, the V gene TRBV5-4; D might be TRBD1 (6 bases). Between the trimmed V and J ends, which lost 4 bases and 4 bases, there was a span of 17 bases. The germline CDR1 and CDR2 sequences are SGHNT and YYREEE (reference sequence). CDR3 length: 15 residues. The CDR3 loop is CASSPGGALGYGYTF. DNA for the CDR3: TGTGCCAGCAGCCCGGGGGGGGCCTTAGGCTATGGCTACACCTTC.

The V and J genes are TRBV5-6 and TRBJ1-6, with D unclear. The CDR3 runs to 14 residues. The germline CDR1 and CDR2 sequences are SGHDT and YYEEEE. With 0 bases removed from V and 10 bases from J, the gap between germline ends came to 11 bases. CDR3 coding DNA: TGTGCCAGCAGCTTGGGGGAGGGTCGCTCACCCCTCCACTTT. Translated: CASSLGEGRSPLHF.